The 4 T cell receptor beta chains given below trace back to one sample, sequenced in a study of blood T cells in healthy people across ages. Using a J-beta primer mix together with a sample-barcoded 5' primer, a second PCR was run for 7 to 11 cycles. MiXCR, run by TCRdb on the 5' RACE reads, gives a single entry per CDR3 protein. This table holds about 580,000 distinct CDR3 sequences, around half found once. The sequenced material came from blood. The receptors here all came from a man aged 80 or over in good health.

The chain uses TRBV27 and TRBJ2-5; 14 bases match TRBD2. The V and J ends lost 6 bases and 1 base, in that order; junction bases with no gene match: 1. The CDR3 loop spans 15 amino acids. In germline, CDR1 is MNHEY, CDR2 SMNVEV (reference sequence). CDR3: CASRGTSGGQETQYF. DNA of the CDR3: TGTGCCAGCAGAGGGACTAGCGGGGGCCAAGAGACCCAGTACTTC.

This clonotype occurred a few times. This sequence joins TRBV6-1 and TRBJ1-6; TRBD1 matches at 9 bases. V lost 10 bases to trimming and J lost 9 bases; unmatched junction nucleotides: 10. Germline CDR1 and CDR2: MNHNS and SASEGT. This CDR3 comprises 14 residues. The CDR3 sequence is CAIRAGTGISPLHF. The CDR3 DNA reads as TGTGCCATCCGTGCCGGGACAGGGATTTCACCCCTCCACTTT.

The V and J genes are TRBV20-1 and TRBJ1-5; 7 bases are a match to TRBD1. CDR1 is DFQATT, CDR2 SNEGSKA, per germline (reference sequence). This CDR3 is 12 amino acids long. Trimming removed 4 bases from V and 5 bases from J; junction bases left unmatched: 2. The CDR3: CSAKTGDQPQHF. The CDR3 bases are TGCAGTGCTAAAACAGGGGATCAGCCCCAGCATTTT.

This clonotype appeared a single time. One end of the junction fails to match germline, which may point to a read error. The chain employs TRBV7-9 and TRBJ2-5; D is uncertain. Germline V lookup: CDR1 SEHNR, CDR2 FQNEAQ (reference sequence). There are 11 residues in the CDR3. CDR3 nucleotide sequence: TGTGCCAGCAGCCCCCAAGAGATCCAGTACTTC. Its protein product is CASSPQEIQYF.